This T cell receptor (beta chain) was captured in a study of T cell changes during pregnancy in multiple sclerosis. V was clipped by 5 bases and J by 5 bases; unmatched bases: 8. This CDR3 is built from 14 residues. CDR1 is SGHTA and CDR2 is FQGTGA in the germline V gene. The method was immunoSEQ multiplex PCR; TCRdb's version includes in-frame clones alone and lacks a portion of them. The sample lists 55,000 to 65,000 clones, about nine tenths occurring once. Sequencing was performed on peripheral blood, taken in the first trimester of pregnancy. The chain recombines TRBV7-3 with TRBJ2-7, with TRBD1 matching 8 bases. The receptor was derived from a female donor in good health, enrolled as a control in a pregnancy study. CDR3 nucleotide sequence: TGTGCCAGCAGCACCGGGACAGGTGGCGACGAGCAGTACTTC. Its translation is CASSTGTGGDEQYF.